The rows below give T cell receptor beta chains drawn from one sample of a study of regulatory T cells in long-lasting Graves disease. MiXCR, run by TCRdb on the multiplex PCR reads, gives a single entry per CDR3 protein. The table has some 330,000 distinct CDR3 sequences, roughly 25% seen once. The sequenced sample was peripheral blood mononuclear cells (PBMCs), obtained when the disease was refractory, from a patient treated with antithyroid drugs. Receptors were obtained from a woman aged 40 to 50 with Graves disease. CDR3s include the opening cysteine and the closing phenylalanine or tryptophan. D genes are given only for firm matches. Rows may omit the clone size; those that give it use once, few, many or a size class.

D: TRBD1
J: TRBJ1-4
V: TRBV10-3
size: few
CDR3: CATHGDSEKLFF
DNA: TGTGCCACCCACGGGGACAGCGAAAAACTGTTTTTT

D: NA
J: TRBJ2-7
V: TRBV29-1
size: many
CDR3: CSVEDRAGGGYEQYF
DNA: TGCAGCGTTGAAGACAGGGCAGGGGGAGGTTACGAGCAGTACTTC

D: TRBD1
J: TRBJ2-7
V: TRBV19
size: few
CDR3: CATSTGAVTYEQYF
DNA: TGTGCCACTTCGACAGGGGCGGTGACCTACGAGCAGTACTTC

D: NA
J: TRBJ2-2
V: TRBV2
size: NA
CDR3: CASNRAGDTGELFF
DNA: TGTGCCAGCAATAGGGCCGGGGACACCGGGGAGCTGTTTTTT

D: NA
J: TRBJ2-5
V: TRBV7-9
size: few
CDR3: CASTPRNNQETQYF
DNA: TGTGCCAGCACCCCGAGAAACAATCAAGAGACCCAGTACTTC

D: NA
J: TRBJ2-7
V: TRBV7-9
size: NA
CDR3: CASSSSGGQYF
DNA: TGTGCCAGCAGCTCCTCTGGGGGGCAGTACTTC

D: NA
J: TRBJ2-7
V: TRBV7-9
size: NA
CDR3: CASSLGLVRAGAYEQYF
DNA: TGTGCCAGCAGCTTAGGGTTGGTTCGAGCGGGTGCCTACGAGCAGTACTTC

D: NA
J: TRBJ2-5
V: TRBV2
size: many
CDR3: CASSSGLRETQYF
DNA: TGTGCCAGCAGCTCCGGGCTGAGAGAGACCCAGTACTTC

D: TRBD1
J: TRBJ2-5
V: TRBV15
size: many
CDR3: CATSSRNTGVQETQYF
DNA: TGTGCCACCAGCAGCAGAAATACAGGGGTCCAAGAGACCCAGTACTTC

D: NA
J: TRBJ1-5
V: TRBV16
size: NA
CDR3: CASSQSSDQPQHF
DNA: TGTGCCAGCAGCCAATCTAGTGATCAGCCCCAGCATTTT

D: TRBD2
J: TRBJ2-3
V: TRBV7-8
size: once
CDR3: CASSLAVGGRSADTQYF
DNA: TGTGCCAGCAGCTTAGCCGTGGGCGGGAGGTCAGCAGATACGCAGTATTTT

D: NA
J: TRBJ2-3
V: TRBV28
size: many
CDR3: CASSLLQGTDTQYF
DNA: TGTGCCAGCAGTTTATTACAGGGAACAGATACGCAGTATTTT

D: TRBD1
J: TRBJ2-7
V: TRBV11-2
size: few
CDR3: CASSFLTGVSYEQYF
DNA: TGTGCCAGCAGCTTTCTGACAGGGGTCTCCTACGAGCAGTACTTC